This T cell receptor beta chain was sequenced for a study of T cells in Graves' hyperthyroidism and ophthalmopathy (dated 2019 in TCRdb). Looking at the study overall: Peripheral blood was sampled at the time of initial diagnosis, prior to any treatment. The approximately 100 discovery patients were divided at random into training and test sets in a 7:3 ratio. The paper describes TCR Vbeta CDR3 sequencing of about 140 peripheral blood samples, made up of 43 ophthalmopathy patients, around 78 hyperthyroidism patients and around 17 progressor patients. To identify distinguishing TCR V-J signatures, a discovery cohort of around 98 patients was used, comprising roughly 45 with Graves' ophthalmopathy and some 57 with stable Graves' hyperthyroidism. An independent validation cohort of fewer than 20 hyperthyroidism patients and some 15 patients who later progressed to ophthalmopathy tested prospective prediction of ophthalmopathy. Following sampling, methimazole starting at 30 mg daily was given to hyperthyroidism patients, and high-dose intravenous methylprednisolone was given to ophthalmopathy patients. The study also compared thyroid tissue and blood T-cell repertoires from a handful of Graves' hyperthyroidism patients.

Findings and caveats that apply to the study as a whole: During validation, the model predicted progression to ophthalmopathy a median of around 7 months ahead of onset, with 60% to 71% sensitivity and more than 72% specificity. A 13 V-J signature model separated ophthalmopathy from stable hyperthyroidism, with around 91% sensitivity and roughly 82% specificity in cross-validation and 80%/75% in testing. Most expanded thyroid clonotypes (frequency above 0.001) were also found in blood, which suggests that blood repertoires may mirror thyroid immune responses. Sample size was not statistically predetermined, and investigators were not blinded to group allocation.

CDR1 and CDR2 are drawn from the germline V gene: SGHRS, YFSETQ. For this chain, trimming is 3 bases at the V end and 6 bases at the J end, and the number of junction bases without a gene match is 5. The CDR3 contains 15 residues, cysteine and phenylalanine counted. Left in the record is the CDR3 DNA by itself, 45 bases read in frame from the first base. The TCR beta CDR3 regions were amplified from RNA transcripts. For the first round of RT-PCR on the TCR CDR3, the HTBI primer set was used together with the Qiagen OneStep RT-PCR kit. Libraries were constructed in a second round of multiplex PCR, after which size selection and purification were performed. Paired-end sequencing of the libraries was performed with 100 bp reads on an Illumina HiSeq2000. Regarding the original processing steps: SOAPnuke was used to process the raw data, with reads discarded if the reads contained adapters or uncalled bases, had a mean Phred below 15, or lacked an exact constant-primer or identifier match. COPE v1.2.5 was used to merge the high-quality paired reads, and each unique nucleotide sequence was defined as a clonotype. MiTCR v1.1 was used to align clonotypes to the IMGT TRBV, TRBD and TRBJ reference segments. Only V-J combinations with frequency above 0.0001, covering about 99% of repertoires, were analysed. The TCS score was defined as F50 (clonal expansion) divided by E x V (chaos), with BLOSUM62-based TCRdist calculated between CDR3 peptides within each V-J. Welch's t-statistics and random forest reduced around 550 V-J features to 13, which were used in a naive Bayes classifier (R e1071). TCRdb redid the processing of the public reads, applying fastp at Q25 and MiXCR, and retained in-frame beta chains. One record per CDR3 amino acid sequence lists the most common genes and DNA. TCRdb, not the original authors, processed these V and J calls. The sample includes 300,000 to 450,000 distinct CDR3 sequences, with around 14% observed a single time. The ten largest clones represent roughly 25% of the sample.

Remarks on this clonotype: This clone's antigen is unknown. No qualities accompany the bases; no much larger clone lies one base away.

The hyperthyroidism patients were between 18 and 65 years old and newly diagnosed, with a disease duration of less than 2 months. Exclusion was applied to patients with uncontrolled infections, other autoimmune diseases, pregnancy or lactation. Clinical symptoms, serum thyroxine and TRAb, thyroid ultrasound, and orbital computed tomography formed the basis for the diagnoses. Blood from progressor patients was collected at the time of first diagnosis with hyperthyroidism, before any ophthalmopathy symptoms had appeared. PBMCs were isolated from 10 ml of fresh peripheral blood by Ficoll-Paque density gradient centrifugation. Progressor patients were initially diagnosed with Graves' hyperthyroidism and developed ophthalmopathy during follow-up. Trizol reagent was used to extract total RNA, and RNA quality was then checked on an Agilent 2100 Bioanalyzer.

The material sequenced was blood. Here the chain combines TRBV5-1 and TRBJ2-1; 11 junctional bases match TRBD2. The sequence derives from a woman between 18 and 29 years old with Graves' hyperthyroidism that later progressed to Graves' ophthalmopathy. The CDR3 loop reads CASSSGLAGLNEQFF. The base sequence is TGCGCCAGCAGCTCAGGACTAGCGGGCCTCAATGAGCAGTTCTTC.